This T cell receptor (beta chain) came from a study of radiation and T cells in renal cell carcinoma. J gave up 3 bases and V 2 bases, and 13 bases lay outside the gene matches. CDR3 length equals 19 residues. The V gene's germline CDR1 is MGHRA and CDR2 YSYEKL. Sequenced by immunoSEQ multiplex PCR; TCRdb stores in-frame clones only, minus some. The sample shows roughly 120,000 clones, roughly 80% of them seen only once. Time point reported: baseline pretreatment blood. Described treatment: 15 Gy SBRT to primary tumor, nephrectomy 4 weeks later. Material: blood, obtained from a patient whose treatment included radiotherapy and nephrectomy. The sequence came from a woman aged 55-70 years with renal cell carcinoma. The V gene is TRBV4-1, the J gene TRBJ1-1; 12 bases agree with TRBD1. The DNA for the CDR3 is TGCGCCAGCAGCCAACTACCAGGGACAGGGGGCCCTGGGGACACTGAAGCTTTCTTT. Its translation: CASSQLPGTGGPGDTEAFF.